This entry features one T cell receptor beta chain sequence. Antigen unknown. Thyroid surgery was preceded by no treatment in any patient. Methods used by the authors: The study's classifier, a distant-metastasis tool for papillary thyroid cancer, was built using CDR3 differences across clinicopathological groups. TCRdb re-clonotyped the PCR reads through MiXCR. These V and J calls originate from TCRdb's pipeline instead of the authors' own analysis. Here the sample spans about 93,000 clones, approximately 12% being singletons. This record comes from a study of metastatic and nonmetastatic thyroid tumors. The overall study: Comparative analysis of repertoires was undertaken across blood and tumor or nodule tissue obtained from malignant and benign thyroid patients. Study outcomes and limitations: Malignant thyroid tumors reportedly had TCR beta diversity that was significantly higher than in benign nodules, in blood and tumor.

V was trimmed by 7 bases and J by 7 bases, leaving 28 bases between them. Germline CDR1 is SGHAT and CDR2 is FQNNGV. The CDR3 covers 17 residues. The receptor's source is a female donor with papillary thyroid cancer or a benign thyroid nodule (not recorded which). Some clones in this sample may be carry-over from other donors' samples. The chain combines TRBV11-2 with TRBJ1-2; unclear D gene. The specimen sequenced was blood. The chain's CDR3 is CASILTVRTGEVFGYTF. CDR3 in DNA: TGTGCCAGCATCCTAACTGTCCGTACTGGGGAGGTATTTGGCTACACCTTC.